Each of the 10 T cell receptor beta chains below was sequenced from the same sample in a study of immune evolution from preneoplasia to lung adenocarcinoma. Some clones are missing from TCRdb's copy, which holds only in-frame ones; the method was immunoSEQ multiplex PCR. The table shows 10,000 or so clones, with approximately 85% occurring only once. Sequenced: FFPE minimally invasive lung adenocarcinoma tissue. The receptors come from a person aged 65 to 85 with lung adenocarcinoma.

V gene TRBV5-1 combines with J gene TRBJ1-6, with a tentative D call TRBD1 (6 bases). The CDR3 consists of 12 residues. Per the germline V gene, CDR1 is SGHRS and CDR2 is YFSETQ. The V gene lost 4 bases and the J gene lost 11 bases, with 10 bases spanning the gap. Here the CDR3 DNA reads TGCGCCAGCAGCACGGACAGCCCACCCCTCCACTTT. Residues: CASSTDSPPLHF.

The rearrangement uses TRBV13 and TRBJ2-1, with 8 bases lining up with TRBD1. Germline-derived CDR1 and CDR2 are PRHDT and FYEKMQ (reference sequence). The CDR3 loop spans 16 amino acids. V dropped 0 bases and J dropped 7; count of bases not matched to a gene: 8. As DNA, the CDR3 is TGTGCCAGCAGCTTAGGCAGGGGCAGGGGGCCGAATGAGCAGTTCTTC. Its protein is CASSLGRGRGPNEQFF.

In its sample, this clone was seen once. The J gene is TRBJ1-2, the V gene TRBV7-9; tentative D call: TRBD1 (6 bases). The CDR3 loop spans 14 amino acids. Trimming removed 2 bases from V and 2 bases from J, with 9 bases in between. From germline, CDR1 is SEHNR and CDR2 FQNEAQ (reference sequence). The CDR3 loop is CASSLNRANYGYTF. The CDR3 nucleotides are TGTGCCAGCAGCTTAAACAGGGCGAACTATGGCTACACCTTC.

The chain couples TRBV14 to TRBJ2-7; no clear D gene. Germline values: CDR1 SGHDN, CDR2 FVKESK. V was shortened by 0 bases and J by 4 bases, with 19 bases between the two germline ends. The CDR3 has 17 amino acids. CDR3 nucleotides: TGTGCCAGCAGCCAAGAGTATGGGCTTGGGGATCCATACGAGCAGTACTTC. This translates into CASSQEYGLGDPYEQYF.

The rearrangement joins TRBV9 to TRBJ2-5; D may be TRBD2 (5 bases). Trimming removed 0 bases at V and 7 bases at J, with 16 bases between. The CDR3 has 15 residues. Germline V gene sequence: CDR1 SGDLS, CDR2 YYNGEE. CDR3 bases: TGTGCCAGCAGCGTAGATGAGGGCAGGCTGGGGACCCAGTACTTC. Translated: CASSVDEGRLGTQYF.

The chain links TRBV18 to TRBJ1-3; the D is unclear. There are 16 residues in the CDR3. Germline V gene sequence: CDR1 KGHSH, CDR2 LQKENI. V lost 3 bases, J lost 0 bases, and 12 bases lay in between. CDR3: CASSPGSRHSGNTIYF. CDR3 nucleotides: TGTGCCAGCTCACCCGGCAGTCGCCACTCTGGAAACACCATATATTTT. The variable domain in full, with the rest retrieved from reference TRBV18 and TRBJ1-3, is NAGVMQNPRHLVRRRGQEARLRCSPMKGHSHVYWYRQLPEEGLKFMVYLQKENIIDESGMPKERFSAEFPKEGPSILRIQQVVRGDSAAYFCASSPGSRHSGNTIYFGEGSWLTVV.

The chain links TRBV6-5 to TRBJ2-1; TRBD2 aligns across 7 bases. The length of the CDR3 is 11 residues. V shed 7 bases and J 11 bases; nucleotides not matched to a gene: 5. Germline CDR1 and CDR2: MNHEY and SVGAGI. CDR3 nucleotides: TGTGCCAGCATGGGGGGAGGGAAGCAGTTCTTC. This encodes CASMGGGKQFF.

The rearrangement joins TRBV5-1 to TRBJ1-3; no firm D call. The CDR3 contains 14 residues. V lost 4 bases and J lost 1, with 9 bases in between. Germline CDR1 reads SGHRS; CDR2 reads YFSETQ. CDR3 DNA sequence: TGCGCCAGCAGCACACATACTTCTGGAAACACCATATATTTT. Amino acid sequence: CASSTHTSGNTIYF.

The rearrangement uses TRBV7-9 and TRBJ1-2; D not certain. The V end was cut by 10 bases, the J end by 3 bases, with 12 bases between. Germline V gives CDR1 SEHNR, CDR2 FQNEAQ (reference sequence). The CDR3 covers 12 residues. CDR3 coding DNA: TGTGCCACCAATGGAGTTTACTATGGCTACACCTTC. Its translation is CATNGVYYGYTF.

The V gene is TRBV5-1, the J gene TRBJ1-1; D gene uncertain. The CDR3 is made up of 14 amino acids. The V gene lost 0 bases and the J gene lost 2 bases, with 8 bases spanning the gap. The germline gives CDR1 SGHRS, CDR2 YFSETQ. In DNA, the CDR3 is TGCGCCAGCAGCTTGGGTGGGATAAACACTGAAGCTTTCTTT. Protein sequence: CASSLGGINTEAFF.